This TCR beta chain was profiled in a study of blood T cell repertoires in COVID-19. Study-level background: The analysed material was cDNA or gDNA that came from T cells, B-cell-depleted T cells, or PBMCs.

Generated by immunoSEQ multiplex PCR, the TCRdb table keeps only in-frame clones and is missing some. The sample includes about 52,000 clones, under 90% of them seen just once. CDR3 length: 13 residues. The germline V gene has CDR1 SSHAT and CDR2 FNYEAQ (reference sequence). Trimming cost V 4 bases and J 3 bases, with 9 bases left between them. Seattle's cohort entered during active infection and was followed longitudinally. V usage is TRBV7-7 and J usage is TRBJ1-1, with D perhaps TRBD1 (5 bases). The origin of this receptor is an elderly man with COVID-19, enrolled during active disease. The sample was peripheral blood. CDR3 sequence reads: CASSSDSYTEAFF. The CDR3 nucleotides read TGTGCCAGCAGCTCTGACAGTTACACTGAAGCTTTCTTT.